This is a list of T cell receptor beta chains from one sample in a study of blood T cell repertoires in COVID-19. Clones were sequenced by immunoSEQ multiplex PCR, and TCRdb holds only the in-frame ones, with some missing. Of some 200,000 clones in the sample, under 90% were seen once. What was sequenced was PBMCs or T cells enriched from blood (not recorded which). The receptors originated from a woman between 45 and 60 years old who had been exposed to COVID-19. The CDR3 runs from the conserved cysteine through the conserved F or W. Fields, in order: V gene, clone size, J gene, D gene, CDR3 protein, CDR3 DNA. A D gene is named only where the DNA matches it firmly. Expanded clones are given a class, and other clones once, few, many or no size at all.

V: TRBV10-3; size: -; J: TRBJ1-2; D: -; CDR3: CAISSLGQSYGYTF; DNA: TGTGCCATCAGTTCCCTTGGACAGAGCTATGGCTACACCTTC
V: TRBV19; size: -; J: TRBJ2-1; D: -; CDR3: CASSISPYGEQFF; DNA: TGTGCCAGTAGTATATCCCCCTACGGGGAGCAGTTCTTC
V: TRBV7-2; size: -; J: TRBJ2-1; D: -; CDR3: CASSLAPDNSLYNEQFF; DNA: TGTGCCAGCAGCTTAGCGCCAGATAATAGCCTGTACAATGAGCAGTTCTTC
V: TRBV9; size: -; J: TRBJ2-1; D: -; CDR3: CASSVATAFNEQFF; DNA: TGTGCCAGCAGCGTTGCCACTGCCTTCAATGAGCAGTTCTTC
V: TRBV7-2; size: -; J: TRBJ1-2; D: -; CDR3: CAGEETGNYGYTF; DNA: TGTGCCGGCGAGGAAACAGGGAACTATGGCTACACCTTC
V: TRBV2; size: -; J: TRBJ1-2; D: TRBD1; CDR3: CASTLTGYGYTF; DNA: TGTGCCAGCACACTGACAGGGTATGGCTACACCTTC
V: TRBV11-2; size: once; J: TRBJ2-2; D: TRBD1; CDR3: CASSTTGGPNTGELFF; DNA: TGTGCCAGCAGTACAACAGGGGGCCCAAACACCGGGGAGCTGTTTTTT
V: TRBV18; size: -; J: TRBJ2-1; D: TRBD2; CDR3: CASSPSPGLAGPMVDNEQFF; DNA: TGTGCCAGCTCACCATCCCCGGGACTAGCGGGGCCTATGGTGGACAATGAGCAGTTCTTC
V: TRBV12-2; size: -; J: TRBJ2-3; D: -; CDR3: CASRSPSCGTRTDTQYF; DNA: TGTGCAAGTCGCTCCCCCTCCTGCGGGACTAGGACAGATACGCAGTATTTT
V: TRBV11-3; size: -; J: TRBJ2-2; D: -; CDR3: CASSLFGNGELFF; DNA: TGTGCCAGCAGCTTATTCGGGAACGGGGAGCTGTTTTTT
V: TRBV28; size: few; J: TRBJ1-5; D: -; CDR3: CASSSQSQHF; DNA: TGTGCCAGCAGTTCCCAGTCCCAGCATTTT
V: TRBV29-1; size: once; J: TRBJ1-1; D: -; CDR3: CSAQDRLNTEAFF; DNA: TGCAGCGCCCAAGACAGGTTGAACACTGAAGCTTTCTTT
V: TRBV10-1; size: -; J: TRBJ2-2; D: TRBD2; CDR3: CASTGTGTSGGTLNTGELFF; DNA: TGCGCCAGCACAGGGACCGGGACTAGCGGGGGTACCTTGAACACCGGGGAGCTGTTTTTT
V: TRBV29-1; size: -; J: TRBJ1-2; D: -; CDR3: CSVDRFYTF; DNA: TGCAGCGTTGACCGGTTCTACACCTTC
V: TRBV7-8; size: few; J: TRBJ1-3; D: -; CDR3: CASSPSPGAYTIYF; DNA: TGTGCCAGCAGCCCTTCACCAGGGGCGTACACCATATATTTT
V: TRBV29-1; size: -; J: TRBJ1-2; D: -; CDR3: CSVVLQTNYGYTF; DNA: TGCAGCGTTGTATTACAGACTAACTATGGCTACACCTTC
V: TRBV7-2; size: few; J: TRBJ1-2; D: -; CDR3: CASSSGGASMSYTF; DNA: TGTGCCAGCAGCAGCGGCGGTGCTTCTATGAGCTACACCTTC
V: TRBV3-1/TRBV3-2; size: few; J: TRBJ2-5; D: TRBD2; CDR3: CASSLRGRRGAETQYF; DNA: TGTGCCAGCAGCCTCCGGGGTAGGCGGGGGGCGGAGACCCAGTACTTC
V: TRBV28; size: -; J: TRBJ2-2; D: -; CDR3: CASTGGLAVTGELFF; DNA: TGTGCCAGCACCGGCGGTCTTGCCGTTACCGGGGAGCTGTTTTTT
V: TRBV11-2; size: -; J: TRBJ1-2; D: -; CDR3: CASSFEGGRMIYGYTF; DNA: TGTGCCAGCAGCTTTGAGGGAGGCCGGATGATCTATGGCTACACCTTC
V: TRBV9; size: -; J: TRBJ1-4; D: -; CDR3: CASSHDSTSTNEKLFF; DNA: TGTGCCAGCAGCCATGACAGTACCTCAACTAATGAAAAACTGTTTTTT
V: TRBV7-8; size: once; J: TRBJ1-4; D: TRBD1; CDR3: CASSLLPGQGQLFF; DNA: TGTGCCAGCAGCTTGCTTCCGGGACAGGGACAACTGTTTTTT
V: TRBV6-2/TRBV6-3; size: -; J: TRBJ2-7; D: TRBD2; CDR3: CASSFTLQTLAGVSYEQYF; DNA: TGTGCCAGCAGTTTCACTCTCCAGACACTAGCGGGGGTCTCCTACGAGCAGTACTTC
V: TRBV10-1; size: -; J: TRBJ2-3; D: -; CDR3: CASSETAGNTDTQYF; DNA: TGCGCCAGCAGTGAGACGGCAGGGAACACAGATACGCAGTATTTT
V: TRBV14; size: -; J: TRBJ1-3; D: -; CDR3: CASSRSAGNTIYF; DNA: TGTGCCAGCAGCCGGTCGGCTGGAAACACCATATATTTT
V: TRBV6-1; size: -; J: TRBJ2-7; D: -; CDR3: CASSEALGLFPREYF; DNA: TGTGCCAGCAGTGAAGCGCTAGGCCTTTTCCCCAGGGAGTACTTC
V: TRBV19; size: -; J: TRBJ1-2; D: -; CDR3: CATVTPGDYGYTF; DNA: TGTGCCACGGTCACACCGGGGGACTATGGCTACACCTTC
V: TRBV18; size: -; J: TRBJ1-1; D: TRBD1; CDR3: CASSPFTGGAGMNTEAFF; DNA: TGTGCCAGCTCACCATTCACAGGGGGCGCGGGTATGAACACTGAAGCTTTCTTT
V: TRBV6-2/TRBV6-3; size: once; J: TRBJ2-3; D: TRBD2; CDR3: CASSPFGAGLNTQYF; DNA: TGTGCCAGCAGTCCCTTCGGAGCGGGGTTGAATACGCAGTATTTT
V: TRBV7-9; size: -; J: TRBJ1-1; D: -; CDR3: CASSFGGGGQTEAFF; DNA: TGTGCCAGCAGCTTTGGAGGGGGAGGGCAGACTGAAGCTTTCTTT